This T cell receptor beta chain is drawn from a study of cytomegalovirus exposure and HLA in healthy donors. Looking at the study overall: It was reported in a later analysis that the 120 validation repertoires used the same platform as the approximately 620 first-cohort repertoires.

The donors were in the 120-subject validation cohort, distinct from the approximately 700-subject first cohort. CDR1 is SEHNR, CDR2 FQNEAQ, per germline (reference sequence). The CDR3 loop spans 14 amino acids. V dropped 4 bases and J dropped 0 bases, with 8 bases sitting between them. Here immunoSEQ multiplex PCR was the method, and the copy in TCRdb shows in-frame clones only, minus some. The sample lists about 140,000 clones, just under 85% occurring once. The TCR originated in a woman aged 25 to 39 in good health and CMV-seronegative. The source material was PBMCs. The chain recombines TRBV7-9 with TRBJ2-3; D uncertain. The CDR3 loop reads CASSSHSSTDTQYF. In DNA form, the CDR3 reads TGTGCCAGCAGCTCCCACTCTAGCACAGATACGCAGTATTTT.